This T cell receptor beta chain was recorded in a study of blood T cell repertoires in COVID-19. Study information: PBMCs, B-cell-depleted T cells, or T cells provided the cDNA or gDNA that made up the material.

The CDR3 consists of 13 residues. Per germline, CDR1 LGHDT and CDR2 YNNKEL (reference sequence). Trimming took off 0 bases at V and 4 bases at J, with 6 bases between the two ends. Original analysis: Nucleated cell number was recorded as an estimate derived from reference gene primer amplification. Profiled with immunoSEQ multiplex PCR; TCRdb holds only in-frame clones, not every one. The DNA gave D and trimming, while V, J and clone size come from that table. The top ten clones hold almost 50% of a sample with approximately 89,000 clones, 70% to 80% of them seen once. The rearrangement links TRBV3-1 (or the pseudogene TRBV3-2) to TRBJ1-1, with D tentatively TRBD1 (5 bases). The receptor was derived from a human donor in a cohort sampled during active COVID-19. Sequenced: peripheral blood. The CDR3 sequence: CASSQDRATEAFF. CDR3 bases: TGTGCCAGCAGCCAAGACAGGGCCACTGAAGCTTTCTTT.